These 25 T cell receptor beta chains came from one sample sequenced in a study of early T cells in non-severe SARS-CoV-2 infection. From the 5' RACE reads, TCRdb called clonotypes with MiXCR, one entry per CDR3 protein. Among roughly 41,000 distinct CDR3 sequences, 5% to 6.5% were seen once, and the ten largest hold around a quarter. Sequenced input: whole blood. These receptors were collected from an adult who was a healthcare worker with PCR-confirmed SARS-CoV-2 infection or an uninfected control (not recorded which).

The sample holds many counts of this clonotype. This chain links TRBV6-1 with TRBJ1-3, with 7 bases aligning to TRBD1. With 7 bases clipped from V and 8 bases from J, the junction kept 8 bases outside the gene matches. This CDR3 is 13 amino acids long. The germline V gene has CDR1 MNHNS and CDR2 SASEGT. CDR3: CASNEGQRYTIYF. The CDR3 DNA follows: TGTGCCAGCAACGAGGGACAGCGGTACACCATATATTTT.

This clonotype was seen many times. The chain joins TRBV6-6 to TRBJ2-3; D possibly corresponds to TRBD2 (5 bases). V dropped 5 bases and J dropped 0 bases, with 9 bases sitting between them. Germline CDR1 and CDR2: MNHNY and SVGAGI (reference sequence). This CDR3 spans 14 amino acids. CDR3 sequence: CASSPRTSTDTQYF. For the CDR3, the DNA is TGTGCCAGCAGTCCCCGGACTAGCACAGATACGCAGTATTTT.

This clonotype showed up many times. The chain links TRBV12-3 or TRBV12-4 to TRBJ1-2; TRBD1 is a possible D gene (5 bases). Trimming cost V 8 bases and J 4 bases, with 17 bases left between them. CDR3 length: 14 residues. The CDR3 bases are TGTGCCAGCGTGGGGGGATATCTGACCTATGGCTACACCTTC. This gives the protein CASVGGYLTYGYTF.

This clonotype was counted at least ten times. CDR3 coding DNA: TGTGCCAGCAGCTTAGGGTCTGGCCCTCAGTATGGCTACACCTTC. It translates to CASSLGSGPQYGYTF. V usage is TRBV7-2 and J usage is TRBJ1-2; D gene unclear. This CDR3 has 15 amino acids. CDR1 and CDR2 from the germline V gene are SGHTA and FQGNSA. With 1 base removed from V and 5 bases from J, the gap between germline ends came to 14 bases. Full variable domain (outside the CDR3, taken from reference TRBV7-2 and TRBJ1-2): GAGVSQSPSNKVTEKGKDVELRCDPISGHTALYWYRQSLGQGLEFLIYFQGNSAPDKSGLPSDRFSAERTGGSVSTLTIQRTQQEDSAVYLCASSLGSGPQYGYTFGSGTRLTVV.

Ten or more counts support this clonotype. This chain links TRBV12-3 or TRBV12-4 with TRBJ2-7; 10 bases map to TRBD2. V shed 2 bases, J shed 6 bases, and the junction held 4 bases outside the gene matches. The CDR3 spans 14 residues. The DNA of the CDR3 is TGTGCCAGCAGTTTAAGGCTAGCGGGAGTCGAGCAGTACTTC. Translated: CASSLRLAGVEQYF.

This clonotype was seen more than once but under ten times. The rearrangement links TRBV6-1 to TRBJ1-2; D is uncertain. Germline V gene data show CDR1 as MNHNS and CDR2 as SASEGT. The CDR3 loop spans 13 amino acids. Trimming took 7 bases from V and 5 from J, leaving 14 bases between them. CDR3 loop: CASTEAGIYGYTF. The CDR3 DNA follows: TGTGCCAGCACCGAAGCCGGGATATATGGCTACACCTTC.

This chain uses TRBV10-3 with TRBJ2-3; D remains ambiguous. The CDR3 has 14 amino acids. Germline V lookup: CDR1 ENHRY, CDR2 SYGVKD. The V gene lost 0 bases and the J gene lost 1 base, with 5 bases spanning the gap. CDR3 nucleotide sequence: TGTGCCATCAGTGAGTCGACGGGCACAGATACGCAGTATTTT. Its translation: CAISESTGTDTQYF.

CDR3 sequence (DNA): TGTGCCAACCAACAGGGGGCTACCACCGGGGAGCTGTTTTTT. This sequence encodes CANQQGATTGELFF. The chain recombines TRBV10-3 with TRBJ2-2, with TRBD1 matching 9 bases. The ends lost 10 bases at V and 4 bases at J; junction bases unmatched: 7. The CDR3 totals 14 residues. Germline CDR1 is ENHRY and CDR2 is SYGVKD.

This clonotype was counted at least ten times. This sequence joins TRBV28 and TRBJ1-5, with a possible D match to TRBD1 (5 bases). V lost 7 bases to trimming and J lost 7 bases, with 20 bases between them. The CDR3 is 15 amino acids. CDR1 and CDR2 from the germline V gene are MDHEN and SYDVKM. The CDR3 DNA sequence: TGTGCCAGCACCCCACACCCCGGGGGTATACAGCCCCAGCATTTT. Translated, it gives CASTPHPGGIQPQHF. Together with reference TRBV28 and TRBJ1-5, the CDR3 gives the full variable domain: DVKVTQSSRYLVKRTGEKVFLECVQDMDHENMFWYRQDPGLGLRLIYFSYDVKMKEKGDIPEGYSVSREKKERFSLILESASTNQTSMYLCASTPHPGGIQPQHFGDGTRLSIL.

The rearrangement joins TRBV6-4 to TRBJ2-1, with 8 nucleotides matching TRBD2. Per the germline V gene, CDR1 is MRHNA and CDR2 is SNTAGT. The CDR3 extends over 16 amino acids. Trimming took 5 bases from V and 0 from J; bases not matched to a gene: 6. The CDR3: CASSPSGSFSYNEQFF. The DNA for the CDR3 is TGTGCCAGCAGTCCAAGCGGGAGCTTCTCCTACAATGAGCAGTTCTTC.

The table lists this clonotype with many counts. This chain connects TRBV9 to TRBJ1-2; D unclear. Between the trimmed V and J ends, which lost 0 bases and 5 bases, there was a span of 8 bases. The CDR3 covers 13 residues. Germline loops: CDR1 SGDLS, CDR2 YYNGEE. The CDR3 nucleotides are TGTGCCAGCAGCGTAGACAGCCATTATGGCTACACCTTC. Its translation is CASSVDSHYGYTF.

This clonotype was recorded many times. In DNA form, the CDR3 reads TGCGCCAGCGAAGGGGCGGGGGGAGCCTACGAGCAGTACTTC. It translates to CASEGAGGAYEQYF. J is TRBJ2-7 and V is TRBV10-2, with TRBD2 identical over 8 bases. V dropped 8 bases and J dropped 2; count of bases not matched to a gene: 8. This CDR3 has 14 residues. Germline V gene lookup returns CDR1 WSHSY and CDR2 SAAADI.

This clonotype was detected ten times or more. The gene calls are TRBV28 and TRBJ2-7; D is ambiguous. Germline V gives CDR1 MDHEN, CDR2 SYDVKM. The germline V and J ends were trimmed by 6 bases and 6 bases, with 21 bases remaining between them. The CDR3 extends over 15 amino acids. This CDR3 is CASSPKLLLTAEQYF. The CDR3 DNA reads TGTGCCAGCAGCCCCAAGTTGCTCCTGACTGCCGAGCAGTACTTC.

V and J are TRBV3-1 and TRBJ2-7; tentatively, D is TRBD2 (5 bases). V was pared by 1 base and J by 6 bases, with 7 bases between. CDR1 is LGHDT, CDR2 YNNKEL, per germline (reference sequence). The CDR3 totals 12 residues. This chain's CDR3 is CASSQGRSEQYF. DNA of the CDR3: TGTGCCAGCAGCCAAGGGAGGTCCGAGCAGTACTTC.

This clonotype has a handful of counts. This rearrangement joins TRBV4-2 to TRBJ2-7; 8 bases map to TRBD1. Germline V lookup: CDR1 LGHNA, CDR2 YNFKEQ. The J segment lost 3 bases and the V segment lost 4 bases, leaving 11 bases of the junction unmatched. The length of the CDR3 is 16 residues. The CDR3 spells CASSPSHGQGIYEQYF. The CDR3 bases are TGTGCCAGCAGCCCGTCGCACGGACAGGGCATCTACGAGCAGTACTTC.

The V gene is TRBV5-6, the J gene TRBJ2-4, with 7 positions matching TRBD1. The CDR3 contains 14 residues. V dropped 2 bases and J dropped 8; count of bases not matched to a gene: 7. The V gene's germline CDR1 is SGHDT and CDR2 YYEEEE. DNA for the CDR3: TGTGCCAGCAGCTTCGGACAGGTTGAGGACATTCAGTACTTC. The encoded protein is CASSFGQVEDIQYF.

The gene calls are TRBV6-6 and TRBJ1-5; perhaps TRBD1 as D (5 bases). CDR1 is MNHNY, CDR2 SVGAGI, per germline (reference sequence). Trimming stripped 6 bases from V and 2 bases from J, with 17 bases between. There are 16 residues in the CDR3. DNA for the CDR3: TGTGCCAGCAGCCAGAGGGGACGGGGAGGCAATCAGCCCCAGCATTTT. Amino acids: CASSQRGRGGNQPQHF.

This clonotype appeared many times. The chain links TRBV11-1 to TRBJ2-2; D gene ambiguous. This CDR3 contains 12 residues. Trimming took 3 bases from V and 6 from J, leaving 5 bases between them. The germline V gene encodes CDR1 SGHAT and CDR2 FQDESV (reference sequence). Written as DNA, the CDR3 is TGTGCCAGCAGCTTCAGCCCCGGGGAGCTGTTTTTT. Amino acid sequence: CASSFSPGELFF.

This clonotype came up many times. V and J are TRBV3-1 and TRBJ2-6; 7 bases align to TRBD1. Looked up from germline, CDR1 is LGHDT and CDR2 is YNNKEL (reference sequence). V was clipped by 7 bases and J by 2 bases; unmatched bases: 2. This CDR3 spans 14 amino acids. The CDR3 here is CASTTGAGANVLTF. For the CDR3, the DNA is TGTGCCAGCACCACAGGGGCTGGGGCCAACGTCCTGACTTTC.

This clonotype was observed many times. The chain has TRBV4-2 and TRBJ2-7; D remains unclear. Germline values: CDR1 LGHNA, CDR2 YNFKEQ. This CDR3 has 13 residues. V shed 0 bases and J shed 5 bases, with 8 bases lying between them. Written as DNA, the CDR3 is TGTGCCAGCAGCCAAGATCGTTGGAACGAGCAGTACTTC. This codes for CASSQDRWNEQYF.

This chain links TRBV5-1 with TRBJ2-7; 7 bases line up with TRBD1. J lost 4 bases, V lost 3 bases, and 7 bases had no gene match. CDR1 and CDR2 (germline): SGHRS, YFSETQ. CDR3 size: 14 residues. CDR3 bases: TGCGCCAGCAGCTCCGGGACAGTTGTTTACGAGCAGTACTTC. Translation: CASSSGTVVYEQYF.

This clonotype showed up just a few times. The chain recombines TRBV18 with TRBJ2-5, with no clear D. The germline CDR1 and CDR2 sequences are KGHSH and LQKENI. There are 15 residues in the CDR3. The V gene lost 0 bases and the J gene lost 0 bases, with 8 bases spanning the gap. The CDR3 DNA is TGTGCCAGCTCACCACCCGACAAGTACCAAGAGACCCAGTACTTC. Encoded protein: CASSPPDKYQETQYF.

At least ten counts were recorded for this clonotype. The J gene is TRBJ2-7, the V gene TRBV28, with D hard to call. Germline CDR1 MDHEN, CDR2 SYDVKM. V was trimmed by 6 bases and J by 5 bases, leaving 8 bases between them. The CDR3 covers 11 residues. The chain's CDR3 is CASRTLNEQYF. The CDR3 region has the DNA TGTGCCAGCAGAACCTTGAACGAGCAGTACTTC.

This clonotype was counted ten times or more. This rearrangement joins TRBV7-9 to TRBJ1-5, with D tentatively TRBD1 (5 bases). Trimming stripped 5 bases from V and 2 bases from J, with 13 bases between. Germline V gene data show CDR1 as SEHNR and CDR2 as FQNEAQ (reference sequence). The CDR3 loop spans 15 amino acids. The DNA of the CDR3 is TGTGCCAGCAGCCCCCCCGGGGGAGGCAATCAGCCCCAGCATTTT. Translation gives CASSPPGGGNQPQHF.

The CDR3 sequence is CASSPKVPGADNSPLHF. The CDR3, as DNA: TGCGCCAGCAGCCCCAAGGTACCAGGGGCGGATAATTCACCCCTCCACTTT. This chain links TRBV4-3 with TRBJ1-6, with D tentatively TRBD1 (6 bases). Trimming shortened V by 4 bases and J by 5 bases, and 18 bases separated the two germline ends. The CDR3 is 17 amino acids. CDR1 and CDR2 (germline): LGHNA, YSLEER.